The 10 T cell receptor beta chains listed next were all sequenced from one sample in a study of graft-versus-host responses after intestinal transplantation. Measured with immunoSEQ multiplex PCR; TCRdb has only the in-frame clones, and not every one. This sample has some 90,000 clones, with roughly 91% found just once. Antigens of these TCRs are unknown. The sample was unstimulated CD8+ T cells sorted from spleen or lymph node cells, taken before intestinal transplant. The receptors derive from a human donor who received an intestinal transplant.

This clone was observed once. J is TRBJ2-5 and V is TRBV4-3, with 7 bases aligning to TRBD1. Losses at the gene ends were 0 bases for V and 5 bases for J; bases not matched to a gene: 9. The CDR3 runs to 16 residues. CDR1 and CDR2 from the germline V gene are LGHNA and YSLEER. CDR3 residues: CASSQDTSGGGETQYF. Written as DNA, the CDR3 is TGCGCCAGCAGCCAAGATACATCAGGGGGTGGCGAGACCCAGTACTTC.

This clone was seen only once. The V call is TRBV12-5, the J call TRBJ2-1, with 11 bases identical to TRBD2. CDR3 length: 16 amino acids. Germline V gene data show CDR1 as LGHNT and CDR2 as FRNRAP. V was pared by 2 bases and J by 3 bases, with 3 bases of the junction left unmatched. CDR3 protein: CASGLPLAGGYNEQFF. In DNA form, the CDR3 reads TGTGCTAGTGGTTTGCCCCTAGCGGGAGGCTACAATGAGCAGTTCTTC.

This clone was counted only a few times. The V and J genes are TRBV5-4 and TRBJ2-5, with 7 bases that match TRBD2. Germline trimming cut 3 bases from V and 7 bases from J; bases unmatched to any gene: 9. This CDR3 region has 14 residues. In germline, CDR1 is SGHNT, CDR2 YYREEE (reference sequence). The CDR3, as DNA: TGTGCCAGCAGCTCCAGCGGGAATAAATGGACCCAGTACTTC. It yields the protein CASSSSGNKWTQYF.

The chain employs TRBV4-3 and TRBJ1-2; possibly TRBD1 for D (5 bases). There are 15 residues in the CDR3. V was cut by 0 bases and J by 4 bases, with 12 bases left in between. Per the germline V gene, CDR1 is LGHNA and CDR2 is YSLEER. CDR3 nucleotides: TGCGCCAGCAGCCAAGATCGTGGGGCTACCTATGGCTACACCTTC. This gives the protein CASSQDRGATYGYTF.

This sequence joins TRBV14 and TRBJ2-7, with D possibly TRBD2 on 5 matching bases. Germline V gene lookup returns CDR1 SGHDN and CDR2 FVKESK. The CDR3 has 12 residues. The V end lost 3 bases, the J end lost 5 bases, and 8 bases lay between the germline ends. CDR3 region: CASSQTKNEQYF. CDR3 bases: TGTGCCAGCAGCCAGACTAAAAACGAGCAGTACTTC.

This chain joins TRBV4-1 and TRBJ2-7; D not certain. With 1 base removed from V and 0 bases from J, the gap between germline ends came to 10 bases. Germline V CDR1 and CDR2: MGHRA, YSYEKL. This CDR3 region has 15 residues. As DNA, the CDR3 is TGCGCCAGCAGCCAAGTTTTGGAGAACTCCTACGAGCAGTACTTC. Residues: CASSQVLENSYEQYF.

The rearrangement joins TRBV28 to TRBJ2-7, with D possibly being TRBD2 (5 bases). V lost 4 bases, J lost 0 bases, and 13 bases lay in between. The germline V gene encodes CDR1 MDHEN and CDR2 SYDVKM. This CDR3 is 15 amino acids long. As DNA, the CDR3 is TGTGCCAGCAGTTCATCCGGGAAGATCTCCTACGAGCAGTACTTC. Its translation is CASSSSGKISYEQYF.

CDR3 bases: TGTGCCTGGCTTTGGCAGGGGAACACTGAAGCTTTCTTT. It specifies CAWLWQGNTEAFF. The chain employs TRBV30 and TRBJ1-1; tentatively, D is TRBD1 (5 bases). The CDR3 totals 13 residues. The germline V gene encodes CDR1 GTSNPN and CDR2 SVGIG (reference sequence). Trimming pared 5 bases from V and 1 base from J, leaving 11 bases between.

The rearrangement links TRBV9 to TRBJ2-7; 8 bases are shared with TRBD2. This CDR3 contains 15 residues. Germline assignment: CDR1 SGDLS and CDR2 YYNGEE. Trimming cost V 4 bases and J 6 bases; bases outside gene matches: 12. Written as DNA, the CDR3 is TGTGCCAGCAGCCCTGGAGCGGGAGATTGGGCCGAGCAGTACTTC. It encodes CASSPGAGDWAEQYF.

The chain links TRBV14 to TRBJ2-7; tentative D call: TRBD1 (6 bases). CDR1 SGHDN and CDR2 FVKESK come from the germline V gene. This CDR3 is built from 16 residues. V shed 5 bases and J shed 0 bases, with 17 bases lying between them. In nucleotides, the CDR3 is TGTGCCAGCAGCGATATAAGGGGGAAGAACTCCTACGAGCAGTACTTC. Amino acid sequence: CASSDIRGKNSYEQYF.